Presented here are 31 T cell receptor beta chains from one specimen sequenced in a study of post-analysis software for immune sequencing data (dated by TCRdb to 2015 to 2017). Points the paper makes about the study in general: Patients showed significantly higher frequencies than controls for a handful of TRBV segments, among them TRBV5-6, TRBV5-1 and TRBV20-1.

Libraries were prepared through PCR. TCRdb records Illumina HiSeq 2500 as the sequencer. To reduce PCR and sequencing biases, unique molecular identifiers were built into the TCR beta cDNA libraries. Using fastp trimming at Q25 and MiXCR clonotype assembly, TCRdb reanalyzed the public sequencing data and kept in-frame beta chains. Records with the same CDR3 protein are collapsed into one entry carrying the most frequent genes and DNA. A total of roughly 200,000 distinct CDR3 sequences appear in this sample, around 30% of them only once. The ten largest clones capture approximately 3% of the sample. The antigens for these receptors are not known. Sequenced material: blood. The source of these receptors is a girl aged 2-17 years with multiple sclerosis.

This clonotype occurred many times. V and J are TRBV7-3 and TRBJ1-6; 7 bases fit TRBD1. There are 15 residues in the CDR3. Per the germline V gene, CDR1 is SGHTA and CDR2 is FQGTGA. The V segment lost 3 bases and the J segment 7 bases; nucleotides outside the gene matches: 6. CDR3: CASSLAGQKNSPLHF. For the CDR3, the DNA is TGTGCCAGCAGCTTGGCGGGACAGAAGAATTCACCCCTCCACTTT.

The count of this clonotype is one. The V gene is TRBV7-9, the J gene TRBJ2-3, with 7 bases identical to TRBD1. V lost 0 bases to trimming and J lost 0 bases; unmatched junction nucleotides: 3. Germline V gene lookup returns CDR1 SEHNR and CDR2 FQNEAQ (reference sequence). The CDR3 has 16 amino acids. The CDR3 coding sequence is TGTGCCAGCAGCTTAGCGACAGGGAGTAGCACAGATACGCAGTATTTT. Protein product: CASSLATGSSTDTQYF.

The chain has TRBV7-2 and TRBJ1-2, with D unresolved. Germline V CDR1 and CDR2: SGHTA, FQGNSA. V shed 7 bases and J shed 4 bases, with 13 bases lying between them. The CDR3 consists of 13 residues. CDR3: CASISPGLYGYTF. In nucleotides, the CDR3 is TGTGCCAGCATCTCTCCGGGTCTCTATGGCTACACCTTC.

This chain's CDR3 is CSARVNRGDYGYTF. In DNA, the CDR3 is TGCAGTGCTAGAGTAAACAGGGGAGACTATGGCTACACCTTC. The rearrangement uses TRBV20-1 and TRBJ1-2; TRBD1 agrees at 7 bases. The length of the CDR3 is 14 residues. Per germline, CDR1 DFQATT and CDR2 SNEGSKA (reference sequence). Trimming removed 1 base from V and 3 bases from J; junction bases left unmatched: 5.

A remark on this clonotype: A much larger clone lies one base from this, so it may be a read error. The rearrangement links TRBV5-1 to TRBJ2-1, with TRBD1 matching over 7 bases. Losses at the gene ends were 4 bases for V and 13 bases for J; bases not matched to a gene: 11. Germline V gene sequence: CDR1 SGHRS, CDR2 YFSETQ. The CDR3 is 13 amino acids. CDR3 nucleotide sequence: TGCGCCAGCAGCATTCCAGGGGGAGAGACCCAGTTCTTC. Translation gives CASSIPGGETQFF.

This clonotype appeared many times. The rearrangement uses TRBV4-1 and TRBJ2-1; 12 bases line up with TRBD2. Germline trimming cut 1 base from V and 0 bases from J; bases unmatched to any gene: 13. The CDR3 loop spans 21 amino acids. Germline lookup yields CDR1 MGHRA and CDR2 YSYEKL. The CDR3: CASSQVRMTSGRFSSYNEQFF. The CDR3 nucleotides read TGCGCCAGCAGCCAAGTCCGCATGACTAGCGGGAGATTCAGCTCCTACAATGAGCAGTTCTTC.

V usage is TRBV15 and J usage is TRBJ2-7; no clear D gene. V was shortened by 3 bases and J by 4 bases, with 4 bases between the two germline ends. The germline CDR1 and CDR2 sequences are LNHNV and YYDKDF (reference sequence). CDR3 length: 11 amino acids. DNA of the CDR3: TGTGCCACCAGCAGGGAATACGAGCAGTACTTC. Residues: CATSREYEQYF.

This clonotype showed up just a few times. Given a much more abundant clone one base away, this may be a read error. The chain couples TRBV7-3 to TRBJ1-6; D perhaps matches TRBD1 (5 bases). CDR1 and CDR2 (germline): SGHTA, FQGTGA. The CDR3 totals 14 residues. CDR3 loop: CASSSQGVNSPRHF. Here the CDR3 DNA reads TGTGCCAGCAGCTCTCAAGGGGTGAATTCACCCCGCCACTTT. The full variable domain, in which reference TRBV7-3 and TRBJ1-6 provide the parts outside the CDR3, is GAGVSQTPSNKVTEKGKYVELRCDPISGHTALYWYRQSLGQGPEFLIYFQGTGAADDSGLPNDRFFAVRPEGSVSTLKIQRTERGDSAVYLCASSSQGVNSPRHFGNGTRLTVT.

In its sample, this clonotype was seen many times. The chain is built from TRBV28 and TRBJ2-3, with D unresolved. The germline V and J ends were trimmed by 10 bases and 7 bases, with 18 bases remaining between them. CDR3 length: 13 residues. Per germline, CDR1 MDHEN and CDR2 SYDVKM. CDR3 protein: CATVAAVHYTQYF. The DNA of the CDR3 is TGTGCCACCGTGGCGGCTGTACATTATACGCAGTATTTT.

As to this clonotype: Possible read error: a much larger clone is one base away. The chain combines TRBV7-9 with TRBJ2-5, with D possibly matching TRBD1 (5 bases). CDR1 is SEHNR, CDR2 FQNEAQ, per germline (reference sequence). CDR3 size: 14 residues. The V and J ends lost 9 bases and 2 bases respectively, with 16 bases between them. CDR3 protein: CARSIRTIQETQYF. The CDR3 DNA reads TGTGCCAGAAGCATCCGGACAATACAAGAGACCCAGTACTTC. The full variable domain, completed using reference TRBV7-9 and TRBJ2-5, is DTGVSQNPRHKITKRGQNVTFRCDPISEHNRLYWYRQTLGQGPEFLTYFQNEAQLEKSRLLSDRFSAERPKGSFSTLEIQRTEQGDSAMYLCARSIRTIQETQYFGPGTRLLVL.

About this clonotype itself: A much larger clone differs by one base, so this may be a read error. The chain carries TRBV12-3 or TRBV12-4 and TRBJ2-5; no definite D call. TRBJ2-7 explains the end of the DNA better; the J call may be wrong. This CDR3 spans 14 amino acids. The CDR3 DNA reads as TGTGCCAGCAGTTTATGGGCAGCTGCCTACGAGCAGTACTTC. Protein: CASSLWAAAYEQYF.

The chain employs TRBV7-6 and TRBJ2-7, with 9 positions matching TRBD1. The CDR3 runs to 15 residues. V lost 5 bases and J lost 7; bases outside the gene matches: 12. Germline V gene lookup returns CDR1 SGHVS and CDR2 FNYEAQ. The CDR3 region is CASSLAQGAGREQYF. CDR3 nucleotide sequence: TGTGCCAGCAGCCTGGCACAGGGGGCTGGAAGGGAGCAGTACTTC.

V usage is TRBV5-1 and J usage is TRBJ1-5; a possible D gene is TRBD1 (5 bases). Trimming pared 0 bases from V and 1 base from J, leaving 8 bases between. This CDR3 contains 15 residues. Germline V gene lookup returns CDR1 SGHRS and CDR2 YFSETQ. The CDR3 spells CASSLAPGSNQPQHF. CDR3 sequence (DNA): TGCGCCAGCAGCTTGGCCCCAGGGAGCAATCAGCCCCAGCATTTT.

J is TRBJ2-7 and V is TRBV18, with D maybe TRBD2 (5 bases). The J call is uncertain, as TRBJ2-5 better fits the DNA end. Germline V gene sequence: CDR1 KGHSH, CDR2 LQKENI. This CDR3 has 16 amino acids. The CDR3 is CASSPTPTSRWETQYF. The DNA of the CDR3 is TGTGCCAGCTCACCTACCCCCACTAGTCGGTGGGAGACCCAGTACTTC.

The genes are TRBV27 and TRBJ1-2, with 7 bases lining up with TRBD1. V lost 1 base to trimming and J lost 4 bases; unmatched junction nucleotides: 6. CDR1 and CDR2 (germline): MNHEY, SMNVEV (reference sequence). The CDR3 spans 15 residues. CDR3: CASSLLPGQPYGYTF. The DNA of the CDR3 is TGTGCCAGCAGTTTATTACCGGGACAGCCCTATGGCTACACCTTC.

This clonotype was detected a few times. V usage is TRBV28 and J usage is TRBJ2-3, with 8 nucleotides matching TRBD2. Losses at the gene ends were 6 bases for V and 2 bases for J; bases not matched to a gene: 4. This CDR3 spans 14 amino acids. The germline V gene encodes CDR1 MDHEN and CDR2 SYDVKM. CDR3 in amino acids: CASRLSGDTDTQYF. As DNA, the CDR3 is TGTGCCAGCAGGCTTAGCGGGGACACAGATACGCAGTATTTT. The full variable domain, its missing parts supplied by reference TRBV28 and TRBJ2-3, is DVKVTQSSRYLVKRTGEKVFLECVQDMDHENMFWYRQDPGLGLRLIYFSYDVKMKEKGDIPEGYSVSREKKERFSLILESASTNQTSMYLCASRLSGDTDTQYFGPGTRLTVL.

The J gene is TRBJ1-5, the V gene TRBV6-5, with a possible D match to TRBD1 (6 bases). V was trimmed by 6 bases and J by 9 bases, leaving 21 bases between them. Germline values: CDR1 MNHEY, CDR2 SVGAGI. This CDR3 has 15 residues. The CDR3: CASRVSGAPHMPQHF. Here the CDR3 DNA reads TGTGCCAGCAGGGTGTCGGGGGCCCCGCATATGCCCCAGCATTTT.

This clonotype was counted at least ten times. This chain connects TRBV7-2 to TRBJ2-6; TRBD1 might be the D (5 bases). Germline V gene data show CDR1 as SGHTA and CDR2 as FQGNSA. The V gene lost 4 bases and the J gene lost 0 bases, with 16 bases spanning the gap. The CDR3 consists of 18 residues. CDR3 in DNA: TGTGCCAGCAGCTACCAAGAAGGGGTGGTCTCTGGGGCCAACGTCCTGACTTTC. It is translated as CASSYQEGVVSGANVLTF.

In this sample, this clonotype turned up many times. The J gene is TRBJ2-4, the V gene TRBV3-1; possible D gene TRBD1, 5 bases. From germline, CDR1 is LGHDT and CDR2 YNNKEL (reference sequence). CDR3 length equals 11 residues. V gave up 1 base and J gave up 12 bases, with 7 bases separating them. The CDR3 DNA sequence: TGTGCCAGCAGCCAAGGTGACAGTCAGTACTTC. This sequence encodes CASSQGDSQYF.

This clonotype was counted ten times or more. The chain uses TRBV20-1 and TRBJ2-5, with 11 bases matching TRBD2. CDR1 is DFQATT and CDR2 is SNEGSKA in the germline V gene (reference sequence). V trimming: 1 base; J trimming: 4 bases; junction bases outside the gene matches: 17. This CDR3 contains 19 residues. The CDR3 DNA is TGCAGTGCTAGAGCCTCCGGGACTAGCGGTCTGATGTTGGGAGAGACCCAGTACTTC. Protein sequence: CSARASGTSGLMLGETQYF.

Ten or more counts support this clonotype. The chain joins TRBV7-2 to TRBJ2-4; 12 nucleotides align to TRBD2. J lost 0 bases, V lost 6 bases, and 12 bases had no gene match. The CDR3 is 19 residues long. The germline V gene encodes CDR1 SGHTA and CDR2 FQGNSA. CDR3 nucleotide sequence: TGTGCCAGCAGTCCGAGACTAGCGGGAGTCGGGTTAGCCAAAAACATTCAGTACTTC. This codes for CASSPRLAGVGLAKNIQYF.

This clonotype has a handful of counts. A much larger clone sits a single nucleotide away, making a read error possible. J is TRBJ2-3 and V is TRBV10-2; D is uncertain. CDR3 length: 16 residues. Germline V gene data show CDR1 as WSHSY and CDR2 as SAAADI. The CDR3: CASTPFATSFTDAQYF. DNA of the CDR3: TGCGCCAGCACCCCCTTCGCAACATCCTTCACAGATGCGCAGTATTTT.

The count of this clonotype is one. V and J are TRBV20-1 and TRBJ2-1; no reliable D call. This CDR3 has 13 amino acids. V lost 8 bases and J lost 2, with 13 bases in between. Germline values: CDR1 DFQATT, CDR2 SNEGSKA (reference sequence). This CDR3 is CSTRESTYNEQFF. DNA for the CDR3: TGCAGTACCCGAGAGAGTACCTACAATGAGCAGTTCTTC.

The gene calls are TRBV6-6 and TRBJ1-1, with 8 bases lining up with TRBD1. The CDR3 is 13 amino acids. CDR1 is MNHNY and CDR2 is SVGAGI in the germline V gene (reference sequence). The V gene end was trimmed by 6 bases and the J gene end by 7 bases; junction bases not matched to a gene: 7. CDR3 DNA sequence: TGTGCCAGCAGCGACAGGGGAGGGGGTGAAGCTTTCTTT. Translated, it gives CASSDRGGGEAFF.

This clonotype showed up many times. The chain joins TRBV20-1 to TRBJ2-1, with D tentatively TRBD2 (6 bases). The CDR3 contains 13 residues. Germline CDR1 reads DFQATT; CDR2 reads SNEGSKA (reference sequence). Trimming cost V 6 bases and J 6 bases, with 15 bases left between them. The CDR3 coding sequence is TGCAGTGCCCCTCGCCAGACTAGCAATGAGCAGTTCTTC. It is translated as CSAPRQTSNEQFF.

This clonotype was observed a handful of times. The genes are TRBV7-9 and TRBJ1-4; the D is unclear. Trimming stripped 1 base from V and 6 bases from J, with 9 bases between. Germline V gene lookup returns CDR1 SEHNR and CDR2 FQNEAQ (reference sequence). The CDR3 extends over 14 amino acids. The CDR3 is CASSLGQSYEKLFF. The CDR3 nucleotides read TGTGCCAGCAGCTTAGGGCAGTCATATGAAAAACTGTTTTTT.

The genes are TRBV5-1 and TRBJ2-7; D might be TRBD2 (6 bases). The germline V and J ends were trimmed by 1 base and 6 bases, with 17 bases remaining between them. Per germline, CDR1 SGHRS and CDR2 YFSETQ. The CDR3 spans 15 residues. The CDR3 DNA sequence: TGCGCCAGCAGCTTGTTGGGACTGGGGGTCTGCGAGCAGTACTTC. This gives the protein CASSLLGLGVCEQYF.

This clonotype was seen a few times. The genes are TRBV19 and TRBJ2-7; possibly TRBD2 for D (7 bases). The CDR3 is 13 residues long. The V gene's germline CDR1 is LNHDA and CDR2 SQIVND (reference sequence). V gave up 5 bases and J gave up 6 bases, with 14 bases separating them. CDR3 DNA sequence: TGTGCCAGTAGTCTGGGGGGGCTCCGCGAGCAGTACTTC. It yields the protein CASSLGGLREQYF.

Points on this clonotype: Since a much larger clone is just one base distant, this may be a read error. The V gene is TRBV6-5, the J gene TRBJ2-4, with D perhaps TRBD1 (5 bases). Trimming cost V 8 bases and J 13 bases, with 12 bases left between them. Germline CDR1 and CDR2: MNHEY and SVGAGI. CDR3 length: 10 amino acids. The DNA of the CDR3 is TGTGCCAGCGGACAAGAGATCCAGTACTTC. This translates into CASGQEIQYF.

This clonotype was found many times. This chain links TRBV15 with TRBJ1-2; D remains unclear. Germline lookup yields CDR1 LNHNV and CDR2 YYDKDF (reference sequence). Deletions cut 3 bases from V and 4 bases from J, with 15 bases between. The CDR3 runs to 15 residues. The CDR3 region has the DNA TGTGCCACCAGCAGGGACCCCTTTAGCTCCTATGGCTACACCTTC. It translates to CATSRDPFSSYGYTF. Using reference TRBV15 and TRBJ1-2 for the parts outside the CDR3, the full variable domain is DAMVIQNPRYQVTQFGKPVTLSCSQTLNHNVMYWYQQKSSQAPKLLFHYYDKDFNNEADTPDNFQSRRPNTSFCFLDIRSPGLGDTAMYLCATSRDPFSSYGYTFGSGTRLTVV.

This clonotype was detected a few times. The chain uses TRBV18 and TRBJ1-5; D remains ambiguous. Germline loops: CDR1 KGHSH, CDR2 LQKENI. V was trimmed by 3 bases and J by 2 bases, leaving 14 bases between them. The CDR3 has 16 amino acids. The CDR3 here is CASSPAGAVGNQPQHF. The CDR3 DNA sequence: TGTGCCAGCTCACCCGCCGGAGCGGTGGGCAATCAGCCCCAGCATTTT.